The subject of this entry is one T cell receptor (beta chain). Its antigen target is currently unknown. No much larger clonotype is one base removed from it; base qualities were not supplied. Different DNA sequences within this sample yield the same CDR3. Healthy HIV-negative adults with no recently reported acute infections or vaccinations were included as donors. Only Caucasian adults living in Nashville, Tennessee, USA were represented among the donors. Magnetic negative selection was used to enrich CD4+ T cells, after which naive cells were positively selected on CD45RA and the negative fraction became the memory subset. Blood was collected by leukapheresis, and PBMCs were isolated by Ficoll-Histopaque density gradient centrifugation and then cryopreserved in liquid nitrogen vapor phase. Analytical flow cytometry was used to check the purity and quantity of every magnetically sorted T cell population. Each sorted fraction had its genomic DNA isolated and then quantified by UV absorbance on a Nanodrop 2000c.

This record comes from a study of shared clonotypes between healthy human individuals (dated by TCRdb to the early 2020s). Some background on the complete study: Two women and a few men aged 18 to 49 years were included in the cohort. To estimate repertoire size and how much clonotype sharing occurs between individuals, the study deeply sequenced the blood TCR repertoires of five or six healthy adults. To increase sequencing depth and limit assay-specific biases, different laboratories used diverse techniques to prepare libraries and sequence TCR repertoires. For each donor, CD4 naive and CD4 memory were each given three plates, CD8 naive was given two plates, and CD8 memory was given one plate. Between about 0.85 and 9.5 billion PBMCs per donor were obtained by leukapheresis.

CDR1 and CDR2 (ENHRY, SYGVKD) derive from the germline V gene. Its CDR3 holds 15 amino acids, cysteine through phenylalanine. Only CDR3 DNA remains: 45 bases, in frame from the first base. Compared with germline, V lacks 4 bases and J lacks 5 bases; bases without a gene match: 5. Paper-wide results and their limitations: Larger estimated clonotype richness was generally found for naive subsets than for memory subsets. Across a few donors, 4.5% to 6.5% of naive CD4, approximately 4% of naive CD8, under 2.5% of memory CD4, and about 0.4% of memory CD8 clonotypes were shared. Sampling was limited to blood, and TCR repertoires in tissue likely differ from TCR repertoires in blood. Because the study included only a small number of donors, the genetic and exposure-history diversity represented was limited. Rarefaction of sorted-subset datasets indicated incomplete sequencing despite the large sequencing depth. Based on pairwise subsampling, the degree of clonotype sharing among donors was expected to be affected by sequencing depth. Compared with non-shared clonotypes, the clonotypes found in all four sorted-subset donors had higher generation probabilities.

Using the deep immunoSEQ assay, TCR CDR3 regions were amplified from genomic DNA by multiplex PCR. For each cell subset, the extracted genomic DNA was distributed evenly across all wells of several immunoSEQ 96-well plates, and each plate served as one replicate. Each replicate PCR for sorted subsets received approximately 220 ng genomic DNA, equal to roughly 33,000 T cell genomes. The purified libraries were quantified using a Qubit 3.0 fluorometer, sized with a Bioanalyzer 2100, and then quantified again using the KAPA Library Quantification kit. Every immunoSEQ 96-well plate was sequenced on a dedicated single-read 150-cycle Illumina NextSeq 550 flow cell. As for the authors' bioinformatics: Because the immunoSEQ output included only junctional sequences and no quality scores, the filtering could not be the same as the filtering used for full-length reads. Sequences were annotated with PyIR, a Python wrapper for IgBLAST v1.9, and V/J genes and CDR3 were assigned using IMGT germline references. Reads with weak V/J assignments (E-value above 1e-6), missing CDR3, stop codons, out-of-frame junctions, or ambiguous translated residues were removed. V3J clonotypes were defined by identical inferred V gene, J gene, and CDR3 amino acid sequence. The percentage overlap between two repertoires was calculated by dividing the number of shared unique clonotypes by the size of the smaller repertoire. Three approaches were used to assess repertoire richness: RTK rarefaction, the Chao1 estimator, and Recon v2.1 estimates of unobserved clonotypes. For all TCRbeta clonotypes obtained by the gDNA method from four donors, generation probabilities were computed with OLGA. TCRdb holds this immuneACCESS table with in-frame rearrangements only. Some clones are missing; in checked studies, unresolved V genes explain under half, and the rest has no known cause. V, J and clone size were drawn from that table, and D and trimming were deduced from the DNA. Within this sample are roughly 2.6 million clones, with 90% to 95% of them counted one time only. 0.13% to 0.15% of the sample is held by the ten biggest clonotypes.

The sequence derives from a man aged 18 to 30 in good health. The chain was built from TRBV10-3 and TRBJ2-2; 9 bases in between match TRBD1. The sequenced sample was naive CD4+ T cells sorted from blood. The cell subset or site label for this specimen denotes: CD45RA+ positively selected. The CDR3 reads as follows: CAISAGQGGTGELFF. The DNA sequence follows: TGTGCCATCAGTGCGGGACAGGGAGGAACCGGGGAGCTGTTTTTT.